The present T cell receptor (beta chain) was sequenced within a study of T cell responses to AZD1222 COVID-19 vaccine. General study findings and limits: Spike-specific TCR breadth rose after two AZD1222 doses, and depth rose as well. Donor demographics were predominantly white British with a female majority; clonal diversity may be underestimated. The number of AZD1222 recipients seropositive at baseline was only five to seven. Distributed over spike, vaccine-associated CD4 TCRs predominated at 160-218 and 743-854.

Produced via immunoSEQ multiplex PCR; TCRdb's table is partial and in-frame only. The sample contains 55,000 to 70,000 clones, about 88% of which appear only once. Remarks on this clone: Antigen unknown.

The germline CDR1 and CDR2 sequences are GTSNPN and SVGIG (reference sequence). V was shortened by 0 bases and J by 5 bases, with 16 bases between the two germline ends. This CDR3 comprises 15 residues. The TCR comes from an adult in good health. The material sequenced was peripheral blood, taken on day 0 of AZD1222 vaccination. The chain recombines TRBV30 with TRBJ2-5, with a tentative D call TRBD2 (6 bases). CDR3 bases: TGTGCCTGGAGTGTACGGGGGATCCTTGACGAGACCCAGTACTTC. It encodes CAWSVRGILDETQYF.